The 13 T cell receptor beta chains listed next were all sequenced from one sample in a study of cytotoxic CD8 clonotypes in ibrutinib-treated CLL. Method: immunoSEQ multiplex PCR; TCRdb's copy keeps in-frame clones and lacks some. The repertoire holds tens of thousands of clones, with roughly 69% as singletons. The sequences come from PBMCs, collected after 24 months of ibrutinib treatment. The source of these receptors is a human donor with chronic lymphocytic leukemia.

This chain connects TRBV5-5 to TRBJ1-2; 9 nucleotides line up with TRBD1. The germline gives CDR1 SGHKS, CDR2 YYEKEE (reference sequence). The CDR3 is 13 residues long. V lost 4 bases to trimming and J lost 4 bases; unmatched junction nucleotides: 2. In DNA form, the CDR3 reads TGTGCCAGCAGCGGACAGGGGAGCTATGGCTACACCTTC. Its protein is CASSGQGSYGYTF.

The table lists this clone with a count of one. The V and J genes are TRBV6-5 and TRBJ1-5; a possible D gene is TRBD1 (5 bases). The germline V gene encodes CDR1 MNHEY and CDR2 SVGAGI. The germline V and J ends were trimmed by 5 bases and 7 bases, with 15 bases remaining between them. The CDR3 extends over 14 amino acids. The CDR3 loop reads CASSESGGWQPQHF. The CDR3 region has the DNA TGTGCCAGCAGTGAATCTGGGGGGTGGCAGCCCCAGCATTTT.

This rearrangement joins TRBV19 to TRBJ2-7; D assignment may be TRBD1 or TRBD2 (5 bases each). Trimming took 3 bases from V and 6 from J, leaving 12 bases between them. This CDR3 contains 13 residues. Germline V gene lookup returns CDR1 LNHDA and CDR2 SQIVND (reference sequence). CDR3 DNA sequence: TGTGCCAGTAGTATTGGGGGTTCAGGCGAGCAGTACTTC. Its protein is CASSIGGSGEQYF. Combining the CDR3 with reference TRBV19 and TRBJ2-7 gives the whole variable domain DGGITQSPKYLFRKEGQNVTLSCEQNLNHDAMYWYRQDPGQGLRLIYYSQIVNDFQKGDIAEGYSVSREKKESFPLTVTSAQKNPTAFYLCASSIGGSGEQYFGPGTRLTVT.

The chain has TRBV29-1 and TRBJ2-5, with 7 bases identical to TRBD1. CDR3 length: 14 amino acids. J was trimmed by 2 bases and V by 0 bases; bases with no gene match: 3. The V gene's germline CDR1 is SQVTM and CDR2 ANQGSEA. CDR3 DNA sequence: TGCAGCGTTGAAGATCGACAGGGTCAAGAGACCCAGTACTTC. This sequence encodes CSVEDRQGQETQYF.

The chain has TRBV12-5 and TRBJ2-2; no firm D call. The ends were cut back, 1 base at V and 6 bases at J, with 3 bases in the middle. Germline CDR1 is LGHNT and CDR2 is FRNRAP. This CDR3 comprises 12 residues. CDR3 loop: CASGLGAGELFF. CDR3 sequence (DNA): TGTGCTAGTGGTTTGGGAGCCGGGGAGCTGTTTTTT.

The rearrangement joins TRBV7-8 to TRBJ2-3; 7 positions match TRBD1. Germline values: CDR1 SGHVS, CDR2 FQNEAQ. V shed 4 bases and J 6 bases; nucleotides not matched to a gene: 13. The CDR3 has 16 amino acids. The CDR3 DNA reads TGTGCCAGCAGCTACTCCGGGACAGCCGGGGCGGATACGCAGTATTTT. Its translation: CASSYSGTAGADTQYF.

The rearrangement joins TRBV19 to TRBJ2-2; TRBD1 agrees at 10 bases. The CDR3 has 16 amino acids. Germline-derived CDR1 and CDR2 are LNHDA and SQIVND (reference sequence). The V segment lost 7 bases and the J segment 5 bases; nucleotides outside the gene matches: 10. CDR3 sequence: CASIPRDRGYTGELFF. CDR3 sequence (DNA): TGTGCCAGTATTCCCCGGGACAGGGGTTATACCGGGGAGCTGTTTTTT.

V and J are TRBV7-3 and TRBJ1-6; D is perhaps TRBD1 (5 bases). CDR1 and CDR2 (germline): SGHTA, FQGTGA. This CDR3 is built from 14 residues. The V and J ends lost 2 bases and 6 bases respectively, with 8 bases between them. The CDR3 DNA follows: TGTGCCAGCAGCTTATCAGGGCCTAATTCACCCCTCCACTTT. Translated: CASSLSGPNSPLHF.

The J gene is TRBJ2-3, the V gene TRBV5-1, with 10 bases aligning to TRBD1. Trimming took 4 bases from V and 5 from J; bases not matched to a gene: 7. The CDR3 length is 15 residues. Germline CDR1 and CDR2: SGHRS and YFSETQ. In DNA form, the CDR3 reads TGCGCCAGCAGCCCCAGGACAGGGGGGGGAGATACGCAGTATTTT. This translates into CASSPRTGGGDTQYF.

The gene calls are TRBV7-8 and TRBJ2-2; D is unresolved. The ends were cut back, 5 bases at V and 0 bases at J, with 7 bases in the middle. CDR3 size: 14 residues. Looked up from germline, CDR1 is SGHVS and CDR2 is FQNEAQ. CDR3: CASSPGPNTGELFF. The DNA for the CDR3 is TGTGCCAGCAGCCCAGGACCGAACACCGGGGAGCTGTTTTTT.

The chain employs TRBV5-8 and TRBJ1-2; 7 bases are shared with TRBD1. The CDR3 totals 14 residues. The germline CDR1 and CDR2 sequences are SGHTS and YDEGEE. V shed 4 bases, J shed 5 bases, and the junction held 8 bases outside the gene matches. The DNA of the CDR3 is TGTGCCAGCAGCCTCCCCGGGACAGCATATGGCTACACCTTC. Amino acid sequence: CASSLPGTAYGYTF.

The rearrangement uses TRBV2 and TRBJ1-5; D possibly corresponds to TRBD1 (5 bases). The germline gives CDR1 SNHLY, CDR2 FYNNEI. The CDR3 consists of 15 residues. V was cut by 8 bases and J by 0 bases, with 14 bases left in between. The CDR3 here is CASRFGGGSNQPQHF. The CDR3 DNA reads TGTGCCAGCCGTTTCGGGGGGGGTAGCAATCAGCCCCAGCATTTT.

This clone was seen just once. This rearrangement joins TRBV5-8 to TRBJ2-7, with D unresolved. The CDR3 contains 13 residues. Looked up from germline, CDR1 is SGHTS and CDR2 is YDEGEE. Trimming left V 2 bases short and J 3 bases short, with 9 bases between. The CDR3 coding sequence is TGTGCCAGCAGCTTTTCCGGCTTCTACGAGCAGTACTTC. The encoded protein is CASSFSGFYEQYF.